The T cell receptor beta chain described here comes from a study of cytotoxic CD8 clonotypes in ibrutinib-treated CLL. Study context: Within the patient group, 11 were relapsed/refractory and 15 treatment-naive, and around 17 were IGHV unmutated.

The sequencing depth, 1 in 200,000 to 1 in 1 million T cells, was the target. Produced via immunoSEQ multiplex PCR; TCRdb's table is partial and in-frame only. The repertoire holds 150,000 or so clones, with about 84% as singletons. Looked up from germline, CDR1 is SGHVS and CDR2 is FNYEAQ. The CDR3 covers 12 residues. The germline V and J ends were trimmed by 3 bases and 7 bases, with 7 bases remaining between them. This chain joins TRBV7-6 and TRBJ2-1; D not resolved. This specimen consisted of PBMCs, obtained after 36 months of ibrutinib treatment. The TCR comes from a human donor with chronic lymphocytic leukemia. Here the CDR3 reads CASSFTGNEQFF. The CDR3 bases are TGTGCCAGCAGCTTCACTGGGAATGAGCAGTTCTTC. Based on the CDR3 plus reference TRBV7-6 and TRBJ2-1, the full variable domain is GAGVSQSPRYKVTKRGQDVALRCDPISGHVSLYWYRQALGQGPEFLTYFNYEAQQDKSGLPNDRFSAERPEGSISTLTIQRTEQRDSAMYRCASSFTGNEQFFGPGTRLTVL.